This T cell receptor (beta chain) comes out of a study of OX40 agonist ivuxolimab in advanced cancers. About the research overall: From roughly 20 to 85 years was the age range, with a mean of around 60 years, and approximately 80% were male. Notes on the study in general: Expanded clones tended on average to be more numerous among CD8+ T cells than CD4+.

Sequencing used immunoSEQ multiplex PCR; TCRdb keeps in-frame clones, though not all of them. The repertoire consists of roughly 19,000 clones, with around 83% occurring once and the leading ten covering more than 9.5%. Prior autoimmune disease or systemic immunosuppression barred patients. V was clipped by 5 bases and J by 3 bases, with 14 bases between them. Germline CDR1 is SNHLY and CDR2 is FYNNEI. The CDR3 consists of 14 residues. A remark on this clone: The antigen is not known.

The chain couples TRBV2 to TRBJ2-7; D remains ambiguous. This TCR came from an adult with an advanced solid tumor such as melanoma, head and neck, liver or kidney cancer. The material was CD4+ or CD8+ T cells sorted from blood, obtained in a trial of the OX40 agonist ivuxolimab. Here the CDR3 reads CASSPDRAVYEQYF. The CDR3 DNA follows: TGTGCCAGCAGTCCGGATCGCGCGGTCTACGAGCAGTACTTC.